This T cell receptor beta chain originates from a study of cytomegalovirus exposure and HLA in healthy donors. For the study at large: Researchers found that approximately 77% of over 350 genotyped donors fell within the Caucasian-associated ancestry cluster.

The PCR contained 60 Vbeta and 13 Jbeta primers. The assay was immunoSEQ multiplex PCR, and TCRdb's table has in-frame clones only and misses some. The table lists hundreds of thousands of clones, roughly 84% of them singletons. Overall study findings and caveats: CMV serostatus stood as the only immune exposure information on hand. In a later analysis, parvovirus B19, influenza, CMV and Epstein-Barr virus appeared linked to several top co-occurrence clusters.

The germline gives CDR1 MDHEN, CDR2 SYDVKM. V lost 2 bases and J 8 bases, leaving 24 bases between the germline ends. The CDR3 is 17 residues long. A single count supports this clone. Antigen specificity is unknown. Sequenced input: PBMCs. The rearrangement uses TRBV28 and TRBJ1-2, with TRBD1 as a possible D gene (5 bases). The receptor was isolated from a girl between 5 and 17 years old in good health and CMV-seronegative. CDR3 in DNA: TGTGCCAGCAGTTTAATCGGGGGGAAGAGTCCCCGGAGGGGCTACACCTTC. Translation gives CASSLIGGKSPRRGYTF.